The 25 T cell receptor beta chains below were found in one sample sequenced in a study of blood T cell repertoires in COVID-19. Clones were read by immunoSEQ multiplex PCR, and TCRdb kept only the in-frame ones, dropping some. The table records around 220,000 clones, approximately 79% of them present only once. Material: peripheral blood. These receptors all stem from a woman aged 35 to 49 with active or convalescent COVID-19.

V gene TRBV19 combines with J gene TRBJ1-2; D is unclear. The V end was cut by 3 bases, the J end by 2 bases, with 7 bases between. CDR1 is LNHDA, CDR2 SQIVND, per germline (reference sequence). This CDR3 has 13 residues. CDR3 DNA sequence: TGTGCCAGTAGTATTAGAGGGAACTATGGCTACACCTTC. Protein product: CASSIRGNYGYTF.

The CDR3 DNA reads as TGTGCCACCAGTGATTTACGCGGACAGGGATTTGGGTCAACAGATACGCAGTATTTT. Its translation: CATSDLRGQGFGSTDTQYF. The J gene is TRBJ2-3, the V gene TRBV24-1, with 8 bases matching TRBD1. The germline V gene encodes CDR1 KGHDR and CDR2 SFDVKD. This CDR3 has 19 amino acids. J gave up 3 bases and V 1 base, and 14 bases lay outside the gene matches.

V is TRBV9 and J is TRBJ1-6; TRBD1 is a possible D gene (6 bases). CDR1 and CDR2 (germline): SGDLS, YYNGEE. The germline V and J ends were trimmed by 3 bases and 7 bases, with 11 bases remaining between them. This CDR3 has 14 amino acids. CDR3 in DNA: TGTGCCAGCAGCGACCCCAGGGGCAATTCACCCCTCCACTTT. Translating it yields CASSDPRGNSPLHF.

J is TRBJ2-5 and V is TRBV7-9; 11 positions agree with TRBD2. V was pared by 5 bases and J by 2 bases, with 7 bases of the junction left unmatched. The germline V gene has CDR1 SEHNR and CDR2 FQNEAQ (reference sequence). This CDR3 has 16 residues. For the CDR3, the DNA is TGTGCCAGCAGCGGGAGACTAGCGGGGATTCAAGAGACCCAGTACTTC. Amino acid sequence: CASSGRLAGIQETQYF.

The CDR3 nucleotides are TGTGCCAGCAAGACAGGAACTAGCAATCAGCCCCAGCATTTT. It translates to CASKTGTSNQPQHF. This chain joins TRBV2 and TRBJ1-5; TRBD1 might be the D (6 bases). This CDR3 spans 14 amino acids. Germline CDR1 SNHLY, CDR2 FYNNEI. The V end was cut by 7 bases, the J end by 0 bases, with 10 bases between.

This chain joins TRBV11-2 and TRBJ2-6, with 7 positions matching TRBD1. J was trimmed by 2 bases and V by 1 base; bases with no gene match: 2. Germline V gene sequence: CDR1 SGHAT, CDR2 FQNNGV. This CDR3 has 16 amino acids. CDR3 region: CASSLAGTAGANVLTF. CDR3 sequence (DNA): TGTGCCAGCAGCTTAGCCGGGACAGCTGGGGCCAACGTCCTGACTTTC.

V is TRBV28 and J is TRBJ2-3, with TRBD2 matching over 13 bases. CDR1 is MDHEN, CDR2 SYDVKM, per germline. The ends lost 6 bases at V and 1 base at J; junction bases unmatched: 4. This CDR3 comprises 16 residues. The CDR3 coding sequence is TGTGCCAGCAGCCACGGACTAGCGGGGGGCACAGATACGCAGTATTTT. Protein sequence: CASSHGLAGGTDTQYF.

The chain links TRBV5-6 to TRBJ1-2; D is possibly TRBD1 (5 bases). The germline CDR1 and CDR2 sequences are SGHDT and YYEEEE. The V end was cut by 5 bases, the J end by 8 bases, with 13 bases between. The CDR3 runs 12 residues. This CDR3 is CASRLRGYGYTF. CDR3 in DNA: TGTGCCAGCAGGCTCCGGGGGTACGGCTACACCTTC.

The chain joins TRBV28 to TRBJ1-1, with D maybe TRBD1 (6 bases). Trimming cost V 5 bases and J 3 bases, with 13 bases left between them. The CDR3 sequence is 14 residues long. Germline V gives CDR1 MDHEN, CDR2 SYDVKM. In DNA form, the CDR3 reads TGTGCCAGCAGTCTGAGGGGGTCTTACACTGAAGCTTTCTTT. It translates to CASSLRGSYTEAFF.

The chain is built from TRBV5-1 and TRBJ2-5; 7 positions agree with TRBD2. Germline V gives CDR1 SGHRS, CDR2 YFSETQ. V gave up 0 bases and J gave up 5 bases; unmatched junction bases: 10. There are 16 residues in the CDR3. CDR3 region: CASSLATAGEGETQYF. DNA of the CDR3: TGCGCCAGCAGCTTGGCCACGGCGGGGGAGGGGGAGACCCAGTACTTC.

This rearrangement joins TRBV13 to TRBJ1-1, with D possibly matching TRBD1 (6 bases). Germline CDR1 reads PRHDT; CDR2 reads FYEKMQ (reference sequence). V shed 4 bases and J shed 1 base, with 7 bases lying between them. This CDR3 has 13 amino acids. The DNA for the CDR3 is TGTGCCAGCAGCTCGGACAGGAACACTGAAGCTTTCTTT. Protein sequence: CASSSDRNTEAFF.

This chain joins TRBV3-1 (or the pseudogene TRBV3-2) and TRBJ2-3; 7 nucleotides align to TRBD2. CDR3 length: 17 amino acids. V lost 0 bases and J lost 1; bases outside the gene matches: 7. CDR1 is LGHDT, CDR2 YNNKEL, per germline (reference sequence). CDR3 nucleotides: TGTGCCAGCAGCCAAGATTGGGTTCTAGCGGGCACAGATACGCAGTATTTT. Translation: CASSQDWVLAGTDTQYF.

The rearrangement links TRBV10-2 to TRBJ2-2; TRBD1 agrees at 8 bases. V shed 6 bases and J 3 bases; nucleotides not matched to a gene: 6. The CDR3 is made up of 15 amino acids. The germline V gene encodes CDR1 WSHSY and CDR2 SAAADI. The chain's CDR3 is CASSPDREDTGELFF. The CDR3 nucleotides read TGCGCCAGCAGCCCGGACAGGGAAGACACCGGGGAGCTGTTTTTT.

This clone was observed once. The V and J genes are TRBV7-8 and TRBJ1-1; 10 bases agree with TRBD1. With V trimmed by 5 bases and J by 4 bases, 7 bases remained unmatched. CDR1 is SGHVS, CDR2 FQNEAQ, per germline. The CDR3 is 15 amino acids. In nucleotides, the CDR3 is TGTGCCAGCAGCGCCGACAGGGGGCTTCGCACTGAAGCTTTCTTT. Translating gives CASSADRGLRTEAFF.

The gene calls are TRBV7-3 and TRBJ1-4; the match to TRBD1 covers 8 bases. The trim removed 5 bases at V and 2 bases at J, leaving 4 bases unmatched. This CDR3 has 15 amino acids. The V gene's germline CDR1 is SGHTA and CDR2 FQGTGA. The CDR3 region is CASSKQGGTNEKLFF. The CDR3 DNA sequence: TGTGCCAGCAGCAAACAGGGGGGCACTAATGAAAAACTGTTTTTT.

DNA for the CDR3: TGCGCCAGTCGGACAGCAGGCTACAATGAGCAGTTCTTC. Its translation: CASRTAGYNEQFF. The chain has TRBV5-1 and TRBJ2-1, with a tentative D call TRBD1 (6 bases). This CDR3 spans 13 amino acids. V was trimmed by 8 bases and J by 3 bases, leaving 12 bases between them. Germline CDR1 SGHRS, CDR2 YFSETQ.

The chain recombines TRBV6-4 with TRBJ1-2; D might be TRBD1 (5 bases). CDR1 is MRHNA, CDR2 SNTAGT, per germline. V was cut by 2 bases and J by 8 bases, with 24 bases left in between. The CDR3 covers 17 residues. Here the CDR3 reads CASSDSSRGLGTGGYTF. In nucleotides, the CDR3 is TGTGCCAGCAGTGACAGTAGCCGGGGACTGGGAACGGGGGGCTACACCTTC.

This clone was seen a few times. This sample also contains other DNA sequences that code for the same CDR3. This rearrangement joins TRBV6-5 to TRBJ1-3, with 7 bases fitting TRBD1. CDR1 MNHEY and CDR2 SVGAGI come from the germline V gene. The V gene end was trimmed by 3 bases and the J gene end by 0 bases; junction bases not matched to a gene: 2. The CDR3 is 15 amino acids. Here the CDR3 reads CASSYSGGSGNTIYF. CDR3 DNA sequence: TGTGCCAGCAGTTATTCAGGGGGCTCTGGAAACACCATATATTTT.

This clone was observed a single time. The V gene is TRBV29-1, the J gene TRBJ1-2; D perhaps matches TRBD1 (5 bases). CDR1 is SQVTM, CDR2 ANQGSEA, per germline. Trimming removed 5 bases at V and 3 bases at J, with 7 bases between. The CDR3 totals 11 residues. The chain's CDR3 is CSVQQDYGYTF. DNA for the CDR3: TGCAGCGTTCAACAGGACTATGGCTACACCTTC.

The chain recombines TRBV2 with TRBJ1-2, with 8 positions matching TRBD1. Germline V gives CDR1 SNHLY, CDR2 FYNNEI. V trimming: 7 bases; J trimming: 1 base; junction bases outside the gene matches: 5. This CDR3 has 14 amino acids. The CDR3 coding sequence is TGTGCCAGCACTGGACAGGGTCTTAACTATGGCTACACCTTC. Encoded protein: CASTGQGLNYGYTF.

This clone was detected ten times or more. The V call is TRBV19, the J call TRBJ1-5; no clear D. V shed 4 bases and J shed 2 bases, with 15 bases lying between them. This CDR3 contains 16 residues. The germline gives CDR1 LNHDA, CDR2 SQIVND (reference sequence). The CDR3 sequence: CASSTQAGLGNQPQHF. The DNA of the CDR3 is TGTGCCAGTAGTACCCAAGCGGGCTTGGGCAATCAGCCCCAGCATTTT.

The table lists this clone with a few counts. This chain joins TRBV28 and TRBJ1-5; D uncertain. Per the germline V gene, CDR1 is MDHEN and CDR2 is SYDVKM. Trimming took 3 bases from V and 7 from J, leaving 10 bases between them. The length of the CDR3 is 13 residues. The CDR3 protein is CASSFHGPQPQHF. The CDR3 DNA reads as TGTGCCAGCAGTTTTCATGGCCCCCAGCCCCAGCATTTT.

The CDR3 spells CASNRGTGDPYEQYF. CDR3 bases: TGTGCCAGCAACCGCGGGACAGGGGACCCCTACGAGCAGTACTTC. The chain has TRBV7-6 and TRBJ2-7; 10 nucleotides line up with TRBD1. Germline assignment: CDR1 SGHVS and CDR2 FNYEAQ. CDR3 size: 15 residues. V trimming: 7 bases; J trimming: 2 bases; junction bases outside the gene matches: 8.

The V call is TRBV27, the J call TRBJ1-1; 7 bases map to TRBD1. Trimming at V came to 6 bases and at J to 1 base, leaving 2 bases not matched to a gene. The CDR3 spans 13 residues. Germline V gene lookup returns CDR1 MNHEY and CDR2 SMNVEV (reference sequence). DNA of the CDR3: TGTGCCAGCAGGAGACAGGGGAACACTGAAGCTTTCTTT. It translates to CASRRQGNTEAFF.

The chain joins TRBV12-3 or TRBV12-4 to TRBJ1-2; D is possibly TRBD1 (6 bases). Trimming left V 6 bases short and J 4 bases short, with 12 bases between. CDR3 length: 13 amino acids. The CDR3, as DNA: TGTGCCAGCAGCCCCACAGGGCCCTATGGCTACACCTTC. Translating it yields CASSPTGPYGYTF.